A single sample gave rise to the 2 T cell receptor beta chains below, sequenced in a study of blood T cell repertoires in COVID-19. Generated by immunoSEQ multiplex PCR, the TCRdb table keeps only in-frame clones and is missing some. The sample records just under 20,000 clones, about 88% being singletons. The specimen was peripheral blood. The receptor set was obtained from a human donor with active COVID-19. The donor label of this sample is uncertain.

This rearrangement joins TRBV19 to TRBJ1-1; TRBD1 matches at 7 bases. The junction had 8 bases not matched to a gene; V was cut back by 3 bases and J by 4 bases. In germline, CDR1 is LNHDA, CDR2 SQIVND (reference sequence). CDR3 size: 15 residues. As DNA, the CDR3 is TGTGCCAGTAGTATTCGGAGGGGGCCGGGCACTGAAGCTTTCTTT. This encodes CASSIRRGPGTEAFF.

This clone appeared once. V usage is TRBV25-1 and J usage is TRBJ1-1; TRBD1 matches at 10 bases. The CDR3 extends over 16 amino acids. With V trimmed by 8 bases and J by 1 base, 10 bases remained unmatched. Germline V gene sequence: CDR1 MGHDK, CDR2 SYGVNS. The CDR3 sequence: CASGFGQGVSNTEAFF. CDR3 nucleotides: TGTGCCAGCGGCTTCGGACAGGGGGTTTCGAACACTGAAGCTTTCTTT.